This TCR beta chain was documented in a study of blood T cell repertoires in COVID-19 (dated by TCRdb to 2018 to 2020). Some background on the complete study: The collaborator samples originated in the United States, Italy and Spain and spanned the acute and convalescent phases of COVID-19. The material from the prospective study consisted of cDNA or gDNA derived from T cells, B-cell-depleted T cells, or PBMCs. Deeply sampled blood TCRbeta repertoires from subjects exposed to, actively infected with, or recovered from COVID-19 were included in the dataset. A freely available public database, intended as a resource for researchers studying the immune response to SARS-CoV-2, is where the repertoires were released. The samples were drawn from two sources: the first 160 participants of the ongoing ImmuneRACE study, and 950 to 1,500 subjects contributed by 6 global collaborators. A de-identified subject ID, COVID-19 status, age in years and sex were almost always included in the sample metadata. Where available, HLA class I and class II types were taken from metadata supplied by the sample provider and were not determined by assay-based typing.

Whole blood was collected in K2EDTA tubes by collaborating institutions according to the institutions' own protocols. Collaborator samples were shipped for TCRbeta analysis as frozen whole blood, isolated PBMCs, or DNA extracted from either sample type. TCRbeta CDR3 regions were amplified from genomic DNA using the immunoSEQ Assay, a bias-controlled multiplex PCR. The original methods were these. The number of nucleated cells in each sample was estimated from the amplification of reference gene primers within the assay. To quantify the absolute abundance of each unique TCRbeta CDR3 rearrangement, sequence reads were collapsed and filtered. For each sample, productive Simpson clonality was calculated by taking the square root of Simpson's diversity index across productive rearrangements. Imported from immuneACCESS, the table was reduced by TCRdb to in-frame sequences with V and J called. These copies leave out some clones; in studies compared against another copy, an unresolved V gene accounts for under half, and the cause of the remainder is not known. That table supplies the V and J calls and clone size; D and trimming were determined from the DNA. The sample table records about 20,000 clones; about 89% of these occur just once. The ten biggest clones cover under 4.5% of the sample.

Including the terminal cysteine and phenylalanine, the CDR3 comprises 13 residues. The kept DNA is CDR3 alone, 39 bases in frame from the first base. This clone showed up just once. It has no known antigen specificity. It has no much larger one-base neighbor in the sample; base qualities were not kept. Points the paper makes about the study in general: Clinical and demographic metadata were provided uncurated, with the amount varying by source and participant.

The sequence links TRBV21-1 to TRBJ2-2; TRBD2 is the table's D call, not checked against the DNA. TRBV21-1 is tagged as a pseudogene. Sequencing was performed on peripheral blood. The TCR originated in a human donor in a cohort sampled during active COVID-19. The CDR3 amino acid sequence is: CASSTRGTGELFF. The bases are TGTGCCAGCAGCACCCGGGGCACCGGGGAGCTGTTTTTT.